This T cell receptor beta chain was obtained from a study of CD4 T cells in relation to SARS-CoV-2 and coronaviruses. Study-wide background: After about nine days of antigen culture, PBMC TCR beta CDR3s were sequenced.

Sequencing used immunoSEQ multiplex PCR; TCRdb keeps in-frame clones, though not all of them. Among about 36,000 clones listed, more than 60% were seen once. The CDR3 sequence is 12 residues long. The germline V and J ends were trimmed by 2 bases and 6 bases, with 4 bases remaining between them. This clone was found a few times. The target antigen is unknown. The chain couples TRBV12-3 or TRBV12-4 to TRBJ2-2; D ambiguous. The receptor's source is an adult with COVID-19. The sample consisted of memory CD4+ T cells from PBMCs, cultured in vitro. The CDR3 sequence is CASSLSAGELFF. The CDR3 DNA follows: TGTGCCAGCAGTTTAAGTGCCGGGGAGCTGTTTTTT.